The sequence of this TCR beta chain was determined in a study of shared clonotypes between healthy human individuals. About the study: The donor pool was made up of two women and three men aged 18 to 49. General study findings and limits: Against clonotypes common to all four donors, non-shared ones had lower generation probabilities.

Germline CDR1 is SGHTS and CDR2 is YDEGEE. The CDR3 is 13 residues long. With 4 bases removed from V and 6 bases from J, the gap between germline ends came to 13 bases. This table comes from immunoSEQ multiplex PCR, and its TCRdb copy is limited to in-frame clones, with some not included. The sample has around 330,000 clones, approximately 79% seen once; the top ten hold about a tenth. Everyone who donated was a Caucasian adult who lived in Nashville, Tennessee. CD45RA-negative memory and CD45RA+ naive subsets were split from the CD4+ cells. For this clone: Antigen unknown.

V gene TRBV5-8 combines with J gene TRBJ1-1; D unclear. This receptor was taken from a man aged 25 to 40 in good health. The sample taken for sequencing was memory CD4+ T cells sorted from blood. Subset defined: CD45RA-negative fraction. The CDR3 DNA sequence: TGTGCCAGCAGCCGGGGAAGGGCGGCTGAAGCTTTCTTT. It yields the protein CASSRGRAAEAFF.